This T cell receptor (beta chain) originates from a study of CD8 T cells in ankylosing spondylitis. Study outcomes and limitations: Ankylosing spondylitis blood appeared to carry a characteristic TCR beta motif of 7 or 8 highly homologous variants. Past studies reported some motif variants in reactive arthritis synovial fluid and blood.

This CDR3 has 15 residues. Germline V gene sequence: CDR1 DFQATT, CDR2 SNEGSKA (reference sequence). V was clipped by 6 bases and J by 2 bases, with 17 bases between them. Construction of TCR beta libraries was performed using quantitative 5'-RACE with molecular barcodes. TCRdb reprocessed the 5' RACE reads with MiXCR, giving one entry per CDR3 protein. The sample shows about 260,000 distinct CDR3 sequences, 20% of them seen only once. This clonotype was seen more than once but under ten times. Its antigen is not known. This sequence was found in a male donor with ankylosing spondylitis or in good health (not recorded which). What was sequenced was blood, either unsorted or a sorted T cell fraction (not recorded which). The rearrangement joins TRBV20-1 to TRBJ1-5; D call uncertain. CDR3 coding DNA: TGCAGTGCCGAGGGCCAGAACTGGCGCAATCAGCCCCAGCATTTT. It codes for CSAEGQNWRNQPQHF.